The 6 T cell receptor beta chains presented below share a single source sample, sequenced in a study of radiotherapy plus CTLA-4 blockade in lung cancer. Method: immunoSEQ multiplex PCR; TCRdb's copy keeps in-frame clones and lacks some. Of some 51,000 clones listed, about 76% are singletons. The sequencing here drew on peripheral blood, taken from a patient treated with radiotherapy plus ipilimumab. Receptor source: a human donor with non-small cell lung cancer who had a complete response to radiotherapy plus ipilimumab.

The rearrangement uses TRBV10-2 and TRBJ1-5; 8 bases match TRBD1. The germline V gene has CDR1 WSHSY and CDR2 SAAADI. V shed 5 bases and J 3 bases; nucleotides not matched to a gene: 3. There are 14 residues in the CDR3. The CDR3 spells CASSYRGDNQPQHF. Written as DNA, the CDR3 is TGCGCCAGCAGTTACAGGGGGGACAATCAGCCCCAGCATTTT.

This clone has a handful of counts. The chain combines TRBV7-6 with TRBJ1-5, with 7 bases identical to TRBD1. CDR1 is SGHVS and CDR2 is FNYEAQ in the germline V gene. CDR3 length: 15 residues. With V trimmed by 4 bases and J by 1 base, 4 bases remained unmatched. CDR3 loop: CASSSRQGSNQPQHF. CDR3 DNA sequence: TGTGCCAGCAGCTCTCGACAGGGAAGCAATCAGCCCCAGCATTTT.

The CDR3 is CASSGYLGGGYGYTF. The DNA for the CDR3 is TGTGCCAGCAGTGGATACTTGGGGGGGGGCTATGGCTACACCTTC. V and J are TRBV6-1 and TRBJ1-2, with a possible D match to TRBD1 (5 bases). The V end was cut by 4 bases, the J end by 4 bases, with 16 bases between. From germline, CDR1 is MNHNS and CDR2 SASEGT. The CDR3 has 15 amino acids.

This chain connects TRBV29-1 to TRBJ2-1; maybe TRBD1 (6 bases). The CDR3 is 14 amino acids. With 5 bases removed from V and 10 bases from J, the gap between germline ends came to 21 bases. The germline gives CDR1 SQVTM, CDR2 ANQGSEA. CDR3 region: CSVTRGGVAREQFF. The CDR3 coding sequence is TGCAGCGTTACCCGAGGGGGAGTGGCTCGGGAGCAGTTCTTC.

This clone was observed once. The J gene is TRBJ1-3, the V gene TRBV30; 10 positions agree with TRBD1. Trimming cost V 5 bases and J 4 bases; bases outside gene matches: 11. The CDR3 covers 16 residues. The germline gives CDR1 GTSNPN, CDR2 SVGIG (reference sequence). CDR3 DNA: TGTGCCTGGTCCTCGTCCGGGACAGGGGTCGGAAACACCATATATTTT. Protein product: CAWSSSGTGVGNTIYF.

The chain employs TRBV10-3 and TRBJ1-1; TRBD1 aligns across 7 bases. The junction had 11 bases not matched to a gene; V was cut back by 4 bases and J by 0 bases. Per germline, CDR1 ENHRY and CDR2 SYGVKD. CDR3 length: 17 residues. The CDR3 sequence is CAISVGQGVFMNTEAFF. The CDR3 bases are TGTGCCATCAGTGTTGGTCAGGGGGTTTTCATGAACACTGAAGCTTTCTTT.